These 30 T cell receptor beta chains were all obtained from the same sample, sequenced in a study of T cells in Graves' hyperthyroidism and ophthalmopathy. The investigators amplified TCR beta CDR3 regions from RNA transcripts. With the HTBI primer set, the TCR CDR3 went through a first round of RT-PCR. TCRdb reprocessed the multiplex PCR reads with MiXCR, giving one entry per CDR3 protein. The sample has 600,000 to 900,000 distinct CDR3 sequences, about a sixth seen once. Material for sequencing was blood. The origin of the receptors is a man between 18 and 35 years old with Graves' hyperthyroidism.

For this clonotype: A read error may be the cause here, since a much bigger clone is one base away. The chain joins TRBV20-1 to TRBJ2-7; 8 bases are shared with TRBD2. J lost 6 bases, V lost 6 bases, and 7 bases had no gene match. The CDR3 length is 12 residues. Germline V CDR1 and CDR2: DFQATT, SNEGSKA (reference sequence). The CDR3 here is CSAPLAVREQYF. CDR3 bases: TGCAGTGCACCACTAGCGGTACGCGAGCAGTACTTC.

This chain connects TRBV2 to TRBJ1-2; tentative D call: TRBD1 (5 bases). Deletions cut 4 bases from V and 3 bases from J, with 18 bases between. This CDR3 comprises 16 residues. Germline V gives CDR1 SNHLY, CDR2 FYNNEI. CDR3 nucleotide sequence: TGTGCCAGCAGTGGCTCGCGAGCCGGGACGGACTATGGCTACACCTTC. Translated: CASSGSRAGTDYGYTF.

This chain joins TRBV4-1 and TRBJ2-3; no reliable D call. Germline CDR1 reads MGHRA; CDR2 reads YSYEKL. The CDR3 contains 15 residues. The ends were cut back, 1 base at V and 2 bases at J, with 10 bases in the middle. The CDR3 DNA reads as TGCGCCAGCAGCCAAGGAGGCTATCCCACAGATACGCAGTATTTT. Translated, it gives CASSQGGYPTDTQYF.

This chain connects TRBV7-9 to TRBJ2-1, with TRBD2 matching 7 bases. V gave up 2 bases and J gave up 7 bases; unmatched junction bases: 8. This CDR3 spans 15 amino acids. Germline loops: CDR1 SEHNR, CDR2 FQNEAQ (reference sequence). The CDR3 spells CASSLSRLAINEQFF. CDR3 nucleotides: TGTGCCAGCAGCTTATCGAGACTAGCTATAAATGAGCAGTTCTTC.

This clonotype showed up many times. The genes are TRBV2 and TRBJ1-6; 7 bases are shared with TRBD1. Germline CDR1 SNHLY, CDR2 FYNNEI. The CDR3 is made up of 13 amino acids. J gave up 12 bases and V 6 bases, and 8 bases lay outside the gene matches. CDR3 DNA sequence: TGTGCCAGCAGGCGACAGGGAGGCGGACCCCTCCACTTT. Its protein product is CASRRQGGGPLHF.

This clonotype was seen repeatedly, ten times or more. The rearrangement uses TRBV18 and TRBJ1-2, with TRBD1 identical over 8 bases. This CDR3 contains 15 residues. Trimming took 2 bases from V and 4 from J; bases not matched to a gene: 6. The germline CDR1 and CDR2 sequences are KGHSH and LQKENI. CDR3 amino acids: CASSPYGQGTYGYTF. CDR3 sequence (DNA): TGTGCCAGCTCACCATATGGACAGGGTACCTATGGCTACACCTTC.

The table lists this clonotype with many counts. The chain links TRBV28 to TRBJ2-7, with unresolved D. V dropped 3 bases and J dropped 7 bases, with 10 bases sitting between them. The germline gives CDR1 MDHEN, CDR2 SYDVKM. CDR3 length: 12 amino acids. CDR3 in DNA: TGTGCCAGCAGTTTGGGCAACGAGGAGCAGTACTTC. Translation: CASSLGNEEQYF.

This clonotype was found a few times. This chain joins TRBV28 and TRBJ1-1; D ambiguous. Trimming took 5 bases from V and 8 from J, leaving 9 bases between them. Looked up from germline, CDR1 is MDHEN and CDR2 is SYDVKM. The CDR3 contains 11 residues. CDR3 sequence reads: CASSTATEAFF. The CDR3 nucleotides read TGTGCCAGCAGTACGGCTACCGAAGCTTTCTTT.

Notes on this clonotype: One end of the junction is discordant with germline, which a read error may explain. The genes are TRBV28 and TRBJ2-1; TRBD1 matches 7 bases. Germline values: CDR1 MDHEN, CDR2 SYDVKM. The CDR3 totals 15 residues. CDR3 sequence: CAGSPTGNAYNEQFF. The DNA of the CDR3 is TGTGCCGGCAGCCCGACAGGGAATGCCTACAATGAGCAGTTCTTC.

The table lists this clonotype with many counts. The chain recombines TRBV5-1 with TRBJ1-1; perhaps TRBD1 as D (5 bases). Trimming shortened V by 3 bases and J by 5 bases, and 11 bases separated the two germline ends. Germline V CDR1 and CDR2: SGHRS, YFSETQ. This CDR3 region has 13 residues. The CDR3, as DNA: TGCGCCAGCAGCTCCGCTGCAGGGACTGAAGCTTTCTTT. As protein: CASSSAAGTEAFF.

In this sample, this clonotype turned up a few times. The chain recombines TRBV15 with TRBJ1-2; the match to TRBD1 covers 8 bases. CDR3 length: 15 amino acids. The V and J ends lost 3 bases and 8 bases, in that order; junction bases with no gene match: 11. Germline CDR1 is LNHNV and CDR2 is YYDKDF (reference sequence). This CDR3 is CATSRSPGQVYGYTF. In DNA, the CDR3 is TGTGCCACCAGCAGGTCTCCGGGACAGGTATACGGCTACACCTTC.

V and J are TRBV9 and TRBJ2-1; perhaps TRBD2 as D (6 bases). V was clipped by 2 bases and J by 0 bases, with 12 bases between them. Germline V CDR1 and CDR2: SGDLS, YYNGEE. This CDR3 is 16 amino acids long. The CDR3 is CASSVSSVSSYNEQFF. DNA of the CDR3: TGTGCCAGCAGCGTGTCTAGCGTAAGCTCCTACAATGAGCAGTTCTTC.

This clonotype has only a few counts. The J gene is TRBJ2-2, the V gene TRBV5-1; unclear D gene. V was shortened by 4 bases and J by 6 bases, with 7 bases between the two germline ends. This CDR3 has 12 residues. Germline assignment: CDR1 SGHRS and CDR2 YFSETQ. The CDR3 DNA follows: TGCGCCAGCAGCCTTAAAGCCGGGGAGCTGTTTTTT. Translating it yields CASSLKAGELFF.

In its sample, this clonotype was seen many times. The gene calls are TRBV18 and TRBJ2-7; TRBD1 matches 11 bases. Trimming removed 5 bases from V and 6 bases from J; junction bases left unmatched: 6. CDR1 is KGHSH and CDR2 is LQKENI in the germline V gene. This CDR3 region has 14 residues. The CDR3 protein is CASSAGQGATEQYF. The CDR3 DNA follows: TGTGCCAGCTCAGCTGGACAGGGGGCCACCGAGCAGTACTTC.

In the case of this clonotype: A much larger clonotype is one base distant, so this may be a read error. This chain joins TRBV3-1 and TRBJ2-1; D is unresolved. The CDR3 is 15 residues long. Germline V lookup: CDR1 LGHDT, CDR2 YNNKEL (reference sequence). CDR3 loop: CVSSQGLSLYNEQFF. Written as DNA, the CDR3 is TGTGTCAGCAGCCAAGGTCTATCCCTCTACAATGAGCAGTTCTTC.

This clonotype came up a few times. J is TRBJ2-7 and V is TRBV19; D may be TRBD1 (5 bases). V was shortened by 3 bases and J by 2 bases, with 11 bases between the two germline ends. Germline CDR1 is LNHDA and CDR2 is SQIVND (reference sequence). This CDR3 spans 14 amino acids. CDR3 in amino acids: CASSIGRGTYEQYF. CDR3 DNA: TGTGCCAGTAGTATCGGTAGGGGAACCTACGAGCAGTACTTC.

This clonotype was recorded only once. Relative to the germline gene, one junction end is altered; a read error may explain this. The chain carries TRBV10-3 and TRBJ2-7; 7 bases fit TRBD2. This CDR3 is 14 amino acids long. CDR1 and CDR2 (germline): ENHRY, SYGVKD. This CDR3 reads CASSEGEGSYEQYF. Here the CDR3 DNA reads TGTGCCAGCAGTGAAGGGGAGGGCTCCTACGAGCAGTACTTC.

This clonotype has just a few counts. V gene TRBV28 combines with J gene TRBJ2-7, with TRBD2 as a possible D gene (7 bases). This CDR3 contains 15 residues. The germline V and J ends were trimmed by 4 bases and 7 bases, with 20 bases remaining between them. CDR1 and CDR2 from the germline V gene are MDHEN and SYDVKM. This chain's CDR3 is CASSSPGRGAREQYF. CDR3 bases: TGTGCCAGCAGTTCCCCCGGACGGGGGGCTCGGGAGCAGTACTTC.

This chain connects TRBV20-1 to TRBJ1-3, with a tentative D call TRBD1 (6 bases). V was cut by 2 bases and J by 7 bases, with 24 bases left in between. Per the germline V gene, CDR1 is DFQATT and CDR2 is SNEGSKA (reference sequence). The CDR3 is made up of 17 amino acids. The CDR3 is CSARPLYRDDSGNTIYF. The DNA of the CDR3 is TGCAGTGCTAGACCCCTATACAGGGACGACAGTGGGAACACCATATATTTT.

This clonotype turned up a few times. The chain joins TRBV10-3 to TRBJ2-1, with D unclear. CDR3 size: 14 residues. V was shortened by 6 bases and J by 0 bases, with 9 bases between the two germline ends. Looked up from germline, CDR1 is ENHRY and CDR2 is SYGVKD. The CDR3 sequence is CAIRERLSYNEQFF. The CDR3 DNA is TGTGCCATCAGGGAGCGACTCTCCTACAATGAGCAGTTCTTC.

This clonotype was recorded a few times. The chain combines TRBV20-1 with TRBJ2-3, with 7 bases lining up with TRBD1. CDR1 and CDR2 from the germline V gene are DFQATT and SNEGSKA (reference sequence). The J segment lost 1 base and the V segment lost 0 bases, leaving 7 bases of the junction unmatched. The CDR3 spans 16 residues. This CDR3 is CSARDRTGQRTDTQYF. Here the CDR3 DNA reads TGCAGTGCTAGAGATAGGACAGGCCAGCGCACAGATACGCAGTATTTT.

This clonotype appeared many times. The chain joins TRBV2 to TRBJ1-1; D unclear. This CDR3 has 11 amino acids. CDR1 and CDR2 from the germline V gene are SNHLY and FYNNEI. Trimming left V 6 bases short and J 6 bases short, with 8 bases between. CDR3 residues: CASRERAEAFF. DNA of the CDR3: TGTGCCAGCAGGGAGAGAGCTGAAGCTTTCTTT.

This rearrangement joins TRBV28 to TRBJ1-5; D is ambiguous. The CDR3 spans 16 residues. The V end lost 2 bases, the J end lost 0 bases, and 11 bases lay between the germline ends. CDR1 MDHEN and CDR2 SYDVKM come from the germline V gene. In DNA form, the CDR3 reads TGTGCCAGCAGTTTACGGCGGGTTCATAGCAATCAGCCCCAGCATTTT. Protein sequence: CASSLRRVHSNQPQHF.

This clonotype was seen repeatedly, ten times or more. The CDR3 spells CASSSELASSYNEQFF. The CDR3 DNA reads TGTGCCAGCAGTTCTGAACTAGCGAGCTCCTACAATGAGCAGTTCTTC. The chain has TRBV2 and TRBJ2-1, with 7 nucleotides matching TRBD2. The CDR3 loop spans 16 amino acids. V lost 5 bases to trimming and J lost 0 bases; unmatched junction nucleotides: 7. CDR1 and CDR2 from the germline V gene are SNHLY and FYNNEI.

This clonotype was seen at least ten times. V usage is TRBV7-8 and J usage is TRBJ2-7, with D possibly being TRBD2 (6 bases). V shed 1 base and J shed 0 bases, with 10 bases lying between them. The CDR3 runs to 15 residues. The germline V gene has CDR1 SGHVS and CDR2 FQNEAQ. CDR3 bases: TGTGCCAGCAGCTTAGTCGCGGGATACTCCTACGAGCAGTACTTC. The encoded protein is CASSLVAGYSYEQYF.

The V and J genes are TRBV18 and TRBJ1-1; TRBD1 aligns across 9 bases. J was trimmed by 0 bases and V by 3 bases; bases with no gene match: 20. Per germline, CDR1 KGHSH and CDR2 LQKENI. This CDR3 region has 21 residues. CDR3 sequence (DNA): TGTGCCAGCTCACCGTGGGGATCCCCCTACAGGGGGCAGGGCATGAACACTGAAGCTTTCTTT. Its protein is CASSPWGSPYRGQGMNTEAFF.

This clonotype has a count of ten or more. The CDR3 spells CASSLRPISYEQYF. The CDR3 bases are TGTGCCAGCAGTTTACGACCGATCTCCTACGAGCAGTACTTC. The chain has TRBV28 and TRBJ2-7; D is ambiguous. The germline CDR1 and CDR2 sequences are MDHEN and SYDVKM. The CDR3 is 14 residues long. Trimming took off 2 bases at V and 0 bases at J, with 8 bases between the two ends.

This clonotype was picked up many times. CDR3 protein: CASTTRGGETQYF. The CDR3 coding sequence is TGTGCCAGCACCACGCGGGGTGGGGAGACCCAGTACTTC. This chain connects TRBV3-1 to TRBJ2-5, with a weak D call TRBD2 (6 bases). Germline loops: CDR1 LGHDT, CDR2 YNNKEL (reference sequence). This CDR3 has 13 residues. Trimming shortened V by 7 bases and J by 5 bases, and 14 bases separated the two germline ends.

This clonotype came up many times. V usage is TRBV28 and J usage is TRBJ2-1; the D gene is possibly TRBD2 (5 bases). The germline V gene encodes CDR1 MDHEN and CDR2 SYDVKM. The V gene lost 8 bases and the J gene lost 2 bases, with 22 bases spanning the gap. The CDR3 has 17 residues. CDR3 DNA sequence: TGTGCCAGCCCCCCGCCGGCACGGGGATCCCCCTACAATGAGCAGTTCTTC. This gives the protein CASPPPARGSPYNEQFF.

In this sample, this clonotype turned up many times. The chain carries TRBV24-1 and TRBJ2-5, with D unresolved. Per germline, CDR1 KGHDR and CDR2 SFDVKD. The CDR3 consists of 14 residues. V was pared by 0 bases and J by 2 bases, with 6 bases between. CDR3 region: CATSDLGKQETQYF. In nucleotides, the CDR3 is TGTGCCACCAGTGATTTGGGGAAGCAAGAGACCCAGTACTTC.